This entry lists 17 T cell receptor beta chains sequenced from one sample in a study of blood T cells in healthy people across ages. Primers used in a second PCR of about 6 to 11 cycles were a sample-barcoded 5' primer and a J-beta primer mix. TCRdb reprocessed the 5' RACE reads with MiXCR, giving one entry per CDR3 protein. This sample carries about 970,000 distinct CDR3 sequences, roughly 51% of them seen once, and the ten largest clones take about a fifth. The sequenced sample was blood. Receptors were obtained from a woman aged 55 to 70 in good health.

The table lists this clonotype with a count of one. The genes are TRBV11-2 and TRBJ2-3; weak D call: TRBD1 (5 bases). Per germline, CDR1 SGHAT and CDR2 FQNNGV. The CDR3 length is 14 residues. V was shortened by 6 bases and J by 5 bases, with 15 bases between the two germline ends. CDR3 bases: TGTGCCAGCAGGATGGGCAGGGCTAGAGATACGCAGTATTTT. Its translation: CASRMGRARDTQYF.

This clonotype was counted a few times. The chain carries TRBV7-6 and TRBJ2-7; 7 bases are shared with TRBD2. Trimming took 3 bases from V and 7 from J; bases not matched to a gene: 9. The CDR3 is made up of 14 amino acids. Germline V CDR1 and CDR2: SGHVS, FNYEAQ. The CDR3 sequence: CASSFQSSGVEQYF. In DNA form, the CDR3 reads TGTGCCAGCAGCTTCCAATCTAGCGGTGTGGAGCAGTACTTC.

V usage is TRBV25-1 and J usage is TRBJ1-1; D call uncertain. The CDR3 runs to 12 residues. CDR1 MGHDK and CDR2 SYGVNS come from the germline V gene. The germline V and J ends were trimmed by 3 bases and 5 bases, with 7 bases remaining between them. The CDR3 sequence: CASSDVGTEAFF. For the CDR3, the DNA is TGTGCCAGCAGTGACGTGGGAACTGAAGCTTTCTTT.

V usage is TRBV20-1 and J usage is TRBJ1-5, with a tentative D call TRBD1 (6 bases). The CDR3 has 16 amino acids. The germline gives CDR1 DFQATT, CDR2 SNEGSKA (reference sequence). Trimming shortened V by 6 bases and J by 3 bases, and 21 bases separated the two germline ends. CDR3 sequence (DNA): TGCAGTGCGCGCCGGGACCCAAACAGGGTCAATCAGCCCCAGCATTTT. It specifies CSARRDPNRVNQPQHF.

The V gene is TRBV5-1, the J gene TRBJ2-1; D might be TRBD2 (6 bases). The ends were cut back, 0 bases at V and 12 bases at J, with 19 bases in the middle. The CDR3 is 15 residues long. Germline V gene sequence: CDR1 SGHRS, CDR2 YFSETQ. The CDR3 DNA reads TGCGCCAGCAGCTTGGGCCTGAGGGTTAGCGGAGGGCAGTTCTTC. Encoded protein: CASSLGLRVSGGQFF.

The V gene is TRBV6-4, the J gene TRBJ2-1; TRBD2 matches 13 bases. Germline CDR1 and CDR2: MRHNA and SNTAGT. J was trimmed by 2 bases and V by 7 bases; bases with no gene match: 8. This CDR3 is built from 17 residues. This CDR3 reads CASKWTSGRPAYNEQFF. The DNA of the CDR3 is TGTGCCAGCAAGTGGACTAGCGGGAGACCCGCCTACAATGAGCAGTTCTTC.

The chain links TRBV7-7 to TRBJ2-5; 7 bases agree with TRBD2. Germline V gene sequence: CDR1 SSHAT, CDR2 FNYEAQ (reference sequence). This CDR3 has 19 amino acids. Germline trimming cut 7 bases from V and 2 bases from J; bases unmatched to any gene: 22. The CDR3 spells CASNPPLPPGPAGQETQYF. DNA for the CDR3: TGTGCCAGCAACCCCCCCCTCCCTCCAGGACCAGCGGGACAAGAGACCCAGTACTTC.

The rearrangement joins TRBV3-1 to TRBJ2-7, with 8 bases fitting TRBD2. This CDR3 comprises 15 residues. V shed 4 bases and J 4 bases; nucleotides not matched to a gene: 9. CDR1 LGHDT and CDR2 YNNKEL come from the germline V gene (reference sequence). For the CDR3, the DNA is TGTGCCAGCAGCCCCCGGGAGGGGCACTCATACGAGCAGTACTTC. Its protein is CASSPREGHSYEQYF.

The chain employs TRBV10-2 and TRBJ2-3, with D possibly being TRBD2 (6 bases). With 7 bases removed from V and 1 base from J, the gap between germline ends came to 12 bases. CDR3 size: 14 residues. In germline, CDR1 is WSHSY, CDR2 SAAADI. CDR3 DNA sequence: TGCGCCAGCATCCCCGGGGAGGGCACAGATACGCAGTATTTT. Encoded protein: CASIPGEGTDTQYF.

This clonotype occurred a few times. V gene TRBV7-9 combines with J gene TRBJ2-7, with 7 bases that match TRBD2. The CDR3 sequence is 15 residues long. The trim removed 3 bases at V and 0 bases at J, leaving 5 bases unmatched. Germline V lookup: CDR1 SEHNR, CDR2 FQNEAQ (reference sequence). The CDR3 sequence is CASSFPTSASYEQYF. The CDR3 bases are TGTGCCAGCAGCTTTCCAACTAGCGCCTCCTACGAGCAGTACTTC.

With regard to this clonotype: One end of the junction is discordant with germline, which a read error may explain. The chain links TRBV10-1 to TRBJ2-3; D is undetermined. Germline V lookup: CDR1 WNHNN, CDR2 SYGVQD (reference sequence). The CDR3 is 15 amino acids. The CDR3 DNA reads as TGCGCCAGCAGTGAGTGGTCCCTCATAAGGGATACGCGGTATTTT. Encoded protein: CASSEWSLIRDTRYF.

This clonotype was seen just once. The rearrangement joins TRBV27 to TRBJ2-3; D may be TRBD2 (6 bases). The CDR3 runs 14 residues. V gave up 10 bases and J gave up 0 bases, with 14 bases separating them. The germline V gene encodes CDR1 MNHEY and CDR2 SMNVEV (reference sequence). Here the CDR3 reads CATGRGRSTDTQYF. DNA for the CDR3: TGTGCCACCGGGAGAGGGCGGAGCACAGATACGCAGTATTTT.

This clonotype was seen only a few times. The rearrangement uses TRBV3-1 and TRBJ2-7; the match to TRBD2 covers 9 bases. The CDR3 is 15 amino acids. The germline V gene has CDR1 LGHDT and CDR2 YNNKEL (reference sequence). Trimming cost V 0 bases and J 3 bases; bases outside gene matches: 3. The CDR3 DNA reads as TGTGCCAGCAGCCAAGATAGCGGGAGTTACTACGAGCAGTACTTC. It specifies CASSQDSGSYYEQYF.

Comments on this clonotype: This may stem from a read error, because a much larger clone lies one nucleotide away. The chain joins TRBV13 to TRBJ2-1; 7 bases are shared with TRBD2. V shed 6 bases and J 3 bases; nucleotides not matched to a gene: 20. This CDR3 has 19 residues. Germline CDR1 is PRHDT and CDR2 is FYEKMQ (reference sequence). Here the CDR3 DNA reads TGTGCCAGCAGTTCCACCACGGGACGGGGGGATTTAAACTACAATGAGCAGTTCTTC. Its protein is CASSSTTGRGDLNYNEQFF.

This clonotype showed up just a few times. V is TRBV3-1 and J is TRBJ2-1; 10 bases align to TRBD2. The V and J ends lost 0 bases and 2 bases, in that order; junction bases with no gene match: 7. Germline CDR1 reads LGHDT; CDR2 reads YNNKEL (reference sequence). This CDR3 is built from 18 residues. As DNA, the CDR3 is TGTGCCAGCAGCCAAGATTGGACTAGCGGCCGAGCCTACAATGAGCAGTTCTTC. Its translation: CASSQDWTSGRAYNEQFF.

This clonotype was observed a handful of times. CDR3 amino acids: CASSPAGQDYGYTF. The CDR3 coding sequence is TGTGCCAGCTCACCAGCTGGGCAGGACTATGGCTACACCTTC. J is TRBJ1-2 and V is TRBV18, with unresolved D. Germline CDR1 KGHSH, CDR2 LQKENI. The CDR3 is 14 residues long. With 2 bases removed from V and 3 bases from J, the gap between germline ends came to 10 bases. Looking up the rest from reference TRBV18 and TRBJ1-2 gives the full variable domain: NAGVMQNPRHLVRRRGQEARLRCSPMKGHSHVYWYRQLPEEGLKFMVYLQKENIIDESGMPKERFSAEFPKEGPSILRIQQVVRGDSAAYFCASSPAGQDYGYTFGSGTRLTVV.

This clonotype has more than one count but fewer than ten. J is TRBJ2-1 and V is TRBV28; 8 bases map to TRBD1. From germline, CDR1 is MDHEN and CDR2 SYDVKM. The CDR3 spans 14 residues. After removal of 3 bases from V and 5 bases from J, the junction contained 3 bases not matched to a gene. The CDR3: CASSFQGADNEQFF. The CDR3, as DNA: TGTGCCAGCAGTTTCCAGGGGGCAGACAATGAGCAGTTCTTC.